The 32 T cell receptor beta chains below were found in one sample sequenced in a study of T cells in Graves' hyperthyroidism and ophthalmopathy. There were TCR beta CDR3 regions amplified from RNA transcripts. HTBI primers were the set used in a first-round RT-PCR of the TCR CDR3. MiXCR, applied by TCRdb to the multiplex PCR reads, yields one record per CDR3 protein. The table includes more than 500,000 distinct CDR3 sequences, around 15% detected once. The material sequenced was blood. These receptor sequences come from a woman in her forties with Graves' hyperthyroidism.

This clonotype was counted ten times or more. The rearrangement joins TRBV6-1 to TRBJ1-1; D is uncertain. The germline V and J ends were trimmed by 4 bases and 1 base, with 4 bases remaining between them. Germline V gene lookup returns CDR1 MNHNS and CDR2 SASEGT. This CDR3 has 12 residues. The CDR3 is CASSVGNTEAFF. CDR3 DNA sequence: TGTGCCAGCAGTGTCGGGAACACTGAAGCTTTCTTT.

The table lists this clonotype with a few counts. The J gene is TRBJ2-1, the V gene TRBV19, with 7 bases that match TRBD1. Germline V gene lookup returns CDR1 LNHDA and CDR2 SQIVND (reference sequence). The CDR3 spans 15 residues. The V gene end was trimmed by 3 bases and the J gene end by 2 bases; junction bases not matched to a gene: 4. CDR3: CASSMGDRAYNEQFF. CDR3 DNA: TGTGCCAGTAGTATGGGGGACAGAGCCTACAATGAGCAGTTCTTC. Looking up the rest from reference TRBV19 and TRBJ2-1 gives the full variable domain: DGGITQSPKYLFRKEGQNVTLSCEQNLNHDAMYWYRQDPGQGLRLIYYSQIVNDFQKGDIAEGYSVSREKKESFPLTVTSAQKNPTAFYLCASSMGDRAYNEQFFGPGTRLTVL.

This clonotype was observed at least ten times. V is TRBV27 and J is TRBJ2-2; 10 nucleotides match TRBD2. This CDR3 has 16 residues. V was pared by 6 bases and J by 1 base, with 5 bases of the junction left unmatched. Germline CDR1 reads MNHEY; CDR2 reads SMNVEV (reference sequence). The CDR3 sequence: CASSVLAGKNTGELFF. CDR3 nucleotide sequence: TGTGCCAGCAGCGTACTAGCGGGAAAGAACACCGGGGAGCTGTTTTTT.

The gene calls are TRBV4-2 and TRBJ2-7, with TRBD2 matching over 10 bases. V lost 0 bases to trimming and J lost 0 bases; unmatched junction nucleotides: 11. This CDR3 spans 19 amino acids. Germline CDR1 reads LGHNA; CDR2 reads YNFKEQ. CDR3 amino acids: CASSQDWASGSLSSYEQYF. The DNA for the CDR3 is TGTGCCAGCAGCCAAGATTGGGCTAGCGGGAGTTTAAGCTCCTACGAGCAGTACTTC.

The V gene is TRBV7-6, the J gene TRBJ2-6; 10 nucleotides align to TRBD2. Germline CDR1 is SGHVS and CDR2 is FNYEAQ. V lost 5 bases to trimming and J lost 3 bases; unmatched junction nucleotides: 4. There are 16 residues in the CDR3. The CDR3 nucleotides read TGTGCCAGCAGCCCTAGCGGGAGTGATGGGGCCAACGTCCTGACTTTC. This sequence encodes CASSPSGSDGANVLTF.

This clonotype was picked up one time. This chain connects TRBV7-9 to TRBJ1-1; tentatively, D is TRBD1 (5 bases). The CDR3 covers 15 residues. Deletions cut 5 bases from V and 1 base from J, with 14 bases between. CDR1 is SEHNR and CDR2 is FQNEAQ in the germline V gene (reference sequence). In nucleotides, the CDR3 is TGTGCCAGCAGCCTAAGGGACTTGCCGAACACTGAAGCTTTCTTT. It codes for CASSLRDLPNTEAFF.

This clonotype was picked up many times. The chain uses TRBV27 and TRBJ1-2; D perhaps matches TRBD1 (5 bases). Germline V CDR1 and CDR2: MNHEY, SMNVEV (reference sequence). Between the trimmed V and J ends, which lost 4 bases and 4 bases, there was a span of 13 bases. This CDR3 has 14 residues. CDR3 sequence (DNA): TGTGCCAGCAGTTCACAGGAAGATGGCTATGGCTACACCTTC. This codes for CASSSQEDGYGYTF.

There are many counts of this clonotype. The chain employs TRBV20-1 and TRBJ2-5, with a tentative D call TRBD1 (5 bases). This CDR3 is 13 amino acids long. Germline CDR1 and CDR2: DFQATT and SNEGSKA (reference sequence). V lost 5 bases and J 5 bases, leaving 15 bases between the germline ends. DNA for the CDR3: TGCAGTGCTCGCTCCAGGGTTGGTGAGACCCAGTACTTC. This gives the protein CSARSRVGETQYF.

This chain joins TRBV7-3 and TRBJ2-1; D perhaps matches TRBD2 (6 bases). V gave up 2 bases and J gave up 6 bases, with 14 bases separating them. CDR1 is SGHTA and CDR2 is FQGTGA in the germline V gene. This CDR3 region has 15 residues. CDR3 nucleotide sequence: TGTGCCAGCAGCTTAGTCGCGGGACCTGGCAATGAGCAGTTCTTC. Encoded protein: CASSLVAGPGNEQFF.

The genes are TRBV19 and TRBJ2-6, with 9 bases lining up with TRBD1. The ends lost 6 bases at V and 4 bases at J; junction bases unmatched: 10. This CDR3 is built from 17 residues. CDR1 LNHDA and CDR2 SQIVND come from the germline V gene (reference sequence). The CDR3 sequence: CASRTGGRDGGANVLTF. CDR3 sequence (DNA): TGTGCCAGTAGAACAGGGGGCAGGGATGGCGGGGCCAACGTCCTGACTTTC.

This clonotype was seen a handful of times. The CDR3 sequence is CATSRPGQFSNQPQHF. The CDR3 nucleotides are TGTGCCACCAGCAGACCTGGACAGTTTAGCAATCAGCCCCAGCATTTT. The chain carries TRBV15 and TRBJ1-5; a weak D match, TRBD1 (6 bases). The V and J ends lost 2 bases and 0 bases respectively, with 11 bases between them. This CDR3 spans 16 amino acids. CDR1 LNHNV and CDR2 YYDKDF come from the germline V gene (reference sequence).

In this sample, this clonotype turned up a few times. This rearrangement joins TRBV30 to TRBJ2-7; D is ambiguous. V was pared by 1 base and J by 3 bases, with 4 bases between. CDR1 and CDR2 (germline): GTSNPN, SVGIG (reference sequence). The CDR3 is 11 residues long. The CDR3 spells CAWSAYYEQYF. CDR3 nucleotide sequence: TGTGCCTGGAGTGCTTACTACGAGCAGTACTTC.

This clonotype appeared many times. Here the CDR3 reads CASSGEGRDGYTF. CDR3 bases: TGTGCCAGCAGTGGGGAAGGGAGGGATGGCTACACCTTC. J is TRBJ1-2 and V is TRBV2; D not resolved. Trimming took off 4 bases at V and 6 bases at J, with 12 bases between the two ends. This CDR3 spans 13 amino acids. Looked up from germline, CDR1 is SNHLY and CDR2 is FYNNEI.

This clonotype was recorded many times. The chain employs TRBV7-9 and TRBJ2-7; D may be TRBD2 (5 bases). Germline CDR1 SEHNR, CDR2 FQNEAQ (reference sequence). Trimming took 4 bases from V and 4 from J, leaving 8 bases between them. This CDR3 comprises 12 residues. CDR3 protein: CASSSDYYEQYF. In DNA, the CDR3 is TGTGCCAGCAGCTCCGACTATTACGAGCAGTACTTC.

This clonotype has at least ten counts. This chain joins TRBV30 and TRBJ1-5, with D maybe TRBD1 (5 bases). CDR1 is GTSNPN, CDR2 SVGIG, per germline (reference sequence). The germline V and J ends were trimmed by 5 bases and 2 bases, with 10 bases remaining between them. This CDR3 region has 13 residues. CDR3 loop: CAWGRGRNQPQHF. The CDR3 coding sequence is TGTGCCTGGGGCCGGGGCCGCAATCAGCCCCAGCATTTT.

The chain combines TRBV9 with TRBJ2-1, with TRBD2 matching 15 bases. Germline V CDR1 and CDR2: SGDLS, YYNGEE. Trimming at V came to 4 bases and at J to 8 bases, leaving 4 bases not matched to a gene. This CDR3 comprises 15 residues. CDR3 nucleotide sequence: TGTGCCAGCAGCTGGACTAGCGGGGGGGCGGATGAGCAGTTCTTC. This sequence encodes CASSWTSGGADEQFF.

In its sample, this clonotype was seen many times. The chain is built from TRBV5-1 and TRBJ2-3; 15 nucleotides match TRBD2. V was clipped by 4 bases and J by 5 bases; unmatched bases: 5. This CDR3 has 16 amino acids. Germline V gives CDR1 SGHRS, CDR2 YFSETQ. The CDR3 loop reads CASSAPGLAGGDTQYF. In nucleotides, the CDR3 is TGCGCCAGCAGCGCCCCGGGACTAGCGGGAGGAGATACGCAGTATTTT.

This clonotype was seen many times. This chain connects TRBV6-1 to TRBJ2-1, with 10 bases fitting TRBD1. CDR1 and CDR2 from the germline V gene are MNHNS and SASEGT. The length of the CDR3 is 17 residues. The V segment lost 3 bases and the J segment 3 bases; nucleotides outside the gene matches: 8. The CDR3 reads CASSDFIGDRGYNEQFF. The DNA of the CDR3 is TGTGCCAGCAGTGATTTCATTGGGGACAGGGGCTACAATGAGCAGTTCTTC.

This clonotype came up many times. The chain links TRBV12-3 or TRBV12-4 to TRBJ2-5; D gene uncertain. The CDR3 loop spans 11 amino acids. The V gene lost 7 bases and the J gene lost 3 bases, with 6 bases spanning the gap. The CDR3 loop reads CASTEEETQYF. The CDR3 bases are TGTGCCAGCACAGAAGAAGAGACCCAGTACTTC.

This clonotype was seen at least ten times. V gene TRBV6-4 combines with J gene TRBJ2-7, with D possibly TRBD1 on 6 matching bases. Germline CDR1 reads MRHNA; CDR2 reads SNTAGT. Trimming cost V 6 bases and J 1 base, with 16 bases left between them. The CDR3 is 15 residues long. The CDR3 nucleotides read TGTGCCAGCAGGCCACTGAACAGGGATTCCTACGAGCAGTACTTC. Its translation is CASRPLNRDSYEQYF.

This sequence joins TRBV28 and TRBJ2-2; 9 bases map to TRBD1. The junction had 4 bases not matched to a gene; V was cut back by 6 bases and J by 5 bases. From germline, CDR1 is MDHEN and CDR2 SYDVKM. The CDR3 totals 14 residues. The CDR3 reads CASRPGQGTGELFF. CDR3 sequence (DNA): TGTGCCAGCAGACCGGGACAGGGTACCGGGGAGCTGTTTTTT.

This clonotype showed up just a few times. This chain links TRBV27 with TRBJ1-6, with D tentatively TRBD1 (6 bases). CDR1 is MNHEY, CDR2 SMNVEV, per germline (reference sequence). The germline V and J ends were trimmed by 0 bases and 3 bases, with 12 bases remaining between them. This CDR3 region has 17 residues. CDR3 amino acids: CASSLSRTVNYNSPLHF. The DNA of the CDR3 is TGTGCCAGCAGTTTATCGAGGACAGTTAACTATAATTCACCCCTCCACTTT.

This clonotype was picked up a small number of times. This chain connects TRBV11-3 to TRBJ2-7; 8 bases agree with TRBD1. The CDR3 sequence is 17 residues long. V gave up 3 bases and J gave up 2 bases; unmatched junction bases: 12. In germline, CDR1 is SGHNT, CDR2 YENEEA. For the CDR3, the DNA is TGTGCCAGCAGCTTTAGTATCGTCTGGACAGGGACCTACGAGCAGTACTTC. Its translation is CASSFSIVWTGTYEQYF.

The chain employs TRBV6-2 or TRBV6-3 and TRBJ2-6, with 12 nucleotides matching TRBD2. Unmatched junction bases numbered 7, after V lost 6 bases and J lost 4 bases. CDR3 length equals 17 residues. Germline CDR1 is MNHEY and CDR2 is SVGEGT. DNA for the CDR3: TGTGCCAGCAGACGACTAGCGGGAGAGCCCGGGGCCAACGTCCTGACTTTC. Amino acids: CASRRLAGEPGANVLTF.

This clonotype occurred many times. The chain recombines TRBV19 with TRBJ2-1; D is ambiguous. The germline CDR1 and CDR2 sequences are LNHDA and SQIVND (reference sequence). This CDR3 comprises 16 residues. V gave up 2 bases and J gave up 0 bases, with 11 bases separating them. The CDR3 nucleotides are TGTGCCAGTAGTATACTGTCGTTGAGCTCCTACAATGAGCAGTTCTTC. Protein: CASSILSLSSYNEQFF.

This clonotype was observed a handful of times. The chain recombines TRBV30 with TRBJ2-7; D is undetermined. V was shortened by 1 base and J by 4 bases, with 5 bases between the two germline ends. This CDR3 comprises 11 residues. Germline CDR1 reads GTSNPN; CDR2 reads SVGIG (reference sequence). The CDR3 sequence: CAWSGTYEQYF. In DNA form, the CDR3 reads TGTGCCTGGAGTGGAACTTACGAGCAGTACTTC.

This clonotype was seen ten or more times. The rearrangement uses TRBV28 and TRBJ1-2, with D perhaps matching TRBD1 (5 bases). Germline V gene lookup returns CDR1 MDHEN and CDR2 SYDVKM. The CDR3 sequence is 18 residues long. The V end was cut by 5 bases, the J end by 0 bases, with 22 bases between. DNA for the CDR3: TGTGCCAGCAGTCCAATGCAGGGACTGGACCTTACTAACTATGGCTACACCTTC. Protein sequence: CASSPMQGLDLTNYGYTF.

This sequence joins TRBV30 and TRBJ1-4, with TRBD1 as a possible D gene (5 bases). The CDR3 sequence is 15 residues long. The ends were cut back, 0 bases at V and 8 bases at J, with 16 bases in the middle. Germline CDR1 GTSNPN, CDR2 SVGIG (reference sequence). The CDR3 sequence: CAWSVGTGAGEKLFF. Written as DNA, the CDR3 is TGTGCCTGGAGTGTAGGGACTGGAGCCGGAGAAAAACTGTTTTTT.

The J gene is TRBJ1-5, the V gene TRBV5-1; 7 bases are a match to TRBD1. The germline gives CDR1 SGHRS, CDR2 YFSETQ. The CDR3 has 14 residues. With 0 bases clipped from V and 7 bases from J, the junction kept 4 bases outside the gene matches. CDR3 residues: CASSLDTGEQPQHF. DNA of the CDR3: TGCGCCAGCAGCTTGGATACAGGGGAGCAGCCCCAGCATTTT. Based on the CDR3 plus reference TRBV5-1 and TRBJ1-5, the full variable domain is KAGVTQTPRYLIKTRGQQVTLSCSPISGHRSVSWYQQTPGQGLQFLFEYFSETQRNKGNFPGRFSGRQFSNSRSEMNVSTLELGDSALYLCASSLDTGEQPQHFGDGTRLSIL.

This clonotype was picked up many times. The chain recombines TRBV30 with TRBJ1-5; TRBD1 might be the D (6 bases). Germline V gene data show CDR1 as GTSNPN and CDR2 as SVGIG (reference sequence). This CDR3 spans 14 amino acids. V was shortened by 1 base and J by 6 bases, with 13 bases between the two germline ends. The CDR3 region has the DNA TGTGCCTGGAGTGCAGGGGCGGTCGGTCAGCCCCAGCATTTT. Its protein is CAWSAGAVGQPQHF.

The table lists this clonotype with a few counts. The V call is TRBV7-3, the J call TRBJ2-1; tentatively, D is TRBD1 (5 bases). This CDR3 spans 16 amino acids. CDR1 SGHTA and CDR2 FQGTGA come from the germline V gene. The germline V and J ends were trimmed by 3 bases and 2 bases, with 14 bases remaining between them. The CDR3, as DNA: TGTGCCAGCAGCTTTCAGGGCTCAACCCCCTACAATGAGCAGTTCTTC. This sequence encodes CASSFQGSTPYNEQFF.

Concerning this clonotype itself: A much larger clone sits a single nucleotide away, making a read error possible. The chain has TRBV4-1 and TRBJ2-1; D is tentatively TRBD1 or TRBD2 (5 bases each). The CDR3 loop spans 16 amino acids. Trimming cost V 6 bases and J 10 bases, with 25 bases left between them. Germline V CDR1 and CDR2: MGHRA, YSYEKL. CDR3 nucleotide sequence: TGCGCCAGCAGTCGTCCCGTTGAGGAGGTGGGGGAAGAGCAGTTCTTC. Residues: CASSRPVEEVGEEQFF.